These 15 T cell receptor beta chains originate from one sample sequenced in a study of shared clonotypes between healthy human individuals. Assay used: immunoSEQ multiplex PCR; TCRdb lists only in-frame clones, some missing. This repertoire shows millions of clones, 90% to 95% found once; its top ten account for more than 0.1%. Sequences were obtained from naive CD4+ T cells sorted from blood. Sample subset: CD45RA+ positively selected. These receptors were taken from a man between 18 and 35 years old in good health.

The chain has TRBV27 and TRBJ2-7; 9 nucleotides align to TRBD2. The CDR3 extends over 15 amino acids. CDR1 MNHEY and CDR2 SMNVEV come from the germline V gene (reference sequence). V lost 4 bases to trimming and J lost 7 bases; unmatched junction nucleotides: 11. The CDR3 region is CASSSPKTSGWEQYF. The CDR3 DNA follows: TGTGCCAGCAGTTCACCCAAGACTAGCGGCTGGGAGCAGTACTTC.

The chain uses TRBV6-5 and TRBJ2-7, with TRBD2 identical over 11 bases. The V and J ends lost 4 bases and 2 bases, in that order; junction bases with no gene match: 4. Germline-derived CDR1 and CDR2 are MNHEY and SVGAGI. CDR3 size: 15 residues. CDR3 sequence reads: CASSSTSGGAYEQYF. The CDR3 nucleotides are TGTGCCAGCAGTTCCACTAGCGGGGGAGCCTACGAGCAGTACTTC.

Concerning this clone itself: Within the sample, other DNA sequences also encode this same CDR3. V usage is TRBV27 and J usage is TRBJ1-1, with D perhaps TRBD1 (6 bases). Germline lookup yields CDR1 MNHEY and CDR2 SMNVEV (reference sequence). V was trimmed by 3 bases and J by 0 bases, leaving 8 bases between them. This CDR3 spans 14 amino acids. The CDR3 protein is CASSFRGLNTEAFF. For the CDR3, the DNA is TGTGCCAGCAGTTTTCGGGGGCTGAACACTGAAGCTTTCTTT.

The J gene is TRBJ2-7, the V gene TRBV19; 9 bases line up with TRBD1. Germline V gene data show CDR1 as LNHDA and CDR2 as SQIVND (reference sequence). This CDR3 contains 13 residues. Germline trimming cut 9 bases from V and 5 bases from J; bases unmatched to any gene: 8. CDR3 loop: CASSGQGPHEQYF. CDR3 nucleotide sequence: TGTGCCAGCTCGGGACAGGGCCCTCACGAGCAGTACTTC. The complete variable domain, with remaining parts taken from reference TRBV19 and TRBJ2-7, reads DGGITQSPKYLFRKEGQNVTLSCEQNLNHDAMYWYRQDPGQGLRLIYYSQIVNDFQKGDIAEGYSVSREKKESFPLTVTSAQKNPTAFYLCASSGQGPHEQYFGPGTRLTVT.

The chain joins TRBV12-5 to TRBJ2-7, with D hard to call. Trimming left V 4 bases short and J 6 bases short, with 7 bases between. CDR1 LGHNT and CDR2 FRNRAP come from the germline V gene. This CDR3 is built from 11 residues. CDR3 region: CASGSSREQYF. The CDR3 nucleotides are TGTGCTAGTGGTTCTTCCCGCGAGCAGTACTTC.

The J gene is TRBJ1-6, the V gene TRBV19; no reliable D call. The CDR3 totals 13 residues. V dropped 5 bases and J dropped 16 bases, with 18 bases sitting between them. In germline, CDR1 is LNHDA, CDR2 SQIVND (reference sequence). In nucleotides, the CDR3 is TGTGCCAGTAGTTTACGGGTGCCGAATAGACTCCACTTT. Its translation is CASSLRVPNRLHF.

This chain uses TRBV6-5 with TRBJ1-5, with D maybe TRBD1 (6 bases). With 4 bases removed from V and 7 bases from J, the gap between germline ends came to 17 bases. The CDR3 runs 15 residues. Germline V gene sequence: CDR1 MNHEY, CDR2 SVGAGI. Written as DNA, the CDR3 is TGTGCCAGCAGTTCGTTGACAGGTGGTTCGCAGCCCCAGCATTTT. It is translated as CASSSLTGGSQPQHF.

CDR3 nucleotides: TGTGCCAGCAGTCGGCCGGGAGGGGAGACCCAGTACTTC. Amino acids: CASSRPGGETQYF. V usage is TRBV27 and J usage is TRBJ2-5, with TRBD2 identical over 8 bases. V shed 5 bases, J shed 5 bases, and the junction held 4 bases outside the gene matches. CDR3 length: 13 residues. Germline V lookup: CDR1 MNHEY, CDR2 SMNVEV (reference sequence).

This chain connects TRBV28 to TRBJ2-7; 10 nucleotides line up with TRBD1. V trimming: 7 bases; J trimming: 3 bases; junction bases outside the gene matches: 6. Germline CDR1 reads MDHEN; CDR2 reads SYDVKM. The CDR3 loop spans 14 amino acids. DNA for the CDR3: TGTGCCAGCAAGCCGGGACAGGGGATCTACGAGCAGTACTTC. Residues: CASKPGQGIYEQYF.

The chain joins TRBV30 to TRBJ2-7; 15 positions match TRBD2. This CDR3 region has 17 residues. Germline-derived CDR1 and CDR2 are GTSNPN and SVGIG (reference sequence). The trim removed 0 bases at V and 4 bases at J, leaving 7 bases unmatched. CDR3 region: CAWSVLRTSGRAYEQYF. DNA of the CDR3: TGTGCCTGGAGTGTACTAAGGACTAGCGGGAGGGCGTACGAGCAGTACTTC.

This clone was observed a single time. The chain links TRBV9 to TRBJ2-3; perhaps TRBD1 as D (5 bases). CDR1 and CDR2 from the germline V gene are SGDLS and YYNGEE. Trimming took 3 bases from V and 6 from J, leaving 14 bases between them. The CDR3 contains 14 residues. CDR3 coding DNA: TGTGCCAGCAGCGCCCGGACACTTATGGATACGCAGTATTTT. This gives the protein CASSARTLMDTQYF.

This chain uses TRBV7-6 with TRBJ2-1, with 8 bases matching TRBD1. The CDR3 totals 13 residues. J lost 6 bases, V lost 4 bases, and 2 bases had no gene match. The germline V gene encodes CDR1 SGHVS and CDR2 FNYEAQ. The CDR3 nucleotides are TGTGCCAGCAGCTACGACAGGGGCAATGAGCAGTTCTTC. Its translation is CASSYDRGNEQFF. The whole variable domain, remainder taken from reference TRBV7-6 and TRBJ2-1, is GAGVSQSPRYKVTKRGQDVALRCDPISGHVSLYWYRQALGQGPEFLTYFNYEAQQDKSGLPNDRFSAERPEGSISTLTIQRTEQRDSAMYRCASSYDRGNEQFFGPGTRLTVL.

The chain employs TRBV7-2 and TRBJ1-1; D remains ambiguous. V was clipped by 4 bases and J by 5 bases, with 11 bases between them. Germline CDR1 and CDR2: SGHTA and FQGNSA. CDR3 size: 13 residues. The CDR3 bases are TGTGCCAGCAGCTCCCCGGGGAAAACTGAAGCTTTCTTT. Its protein product is CASSSPGKTEAFF.

The rearrangement uses TRBV19 and TRBJ1-6, with D perhaps TRBD1 (6 bases). V dropped 6 bases and J dropped 7 bases, with 16 bases sitting between them. Germline V CDR1 and CDR2: LNHDA, SQIVND (reference sequence). This CDR3 contains 15 residues. CDR3 coding DNA: TGTGCCAGTAGGGAACAGGGCGCGGGGAATTCACCCCTCCACTTT. Residues: CASREQGAGNSPLHF.

The rearrangement links TRBV18 to TRBJ2-5, with D hard to call. Trimming shortened V by 3 bases and J by 5 bases, and 7 bases separated the two germline ends. Looked up from germline, CDR1 is KGHSH and CDR2 is LQKENI. The CDR3 is 12 amino acids. CDR3 DNA: TGTGCCAGCTCACCTCTTACCGAGACCCAGTACTTC. Protein: CASSPLTETQYF. Full variable domain (missing parts from reference TRBV18 and TRBJ2-5): NAGVMQNPRHLVRRRGQEARLRCSPMKGHSHVYWYRQLPEEGLKFMVYLQKENIIDESGMPKERFSAEFPKEGPSILRIQQVVRGDSAAYFCASSPLTETQYFGPGTRLLVL.